Following are 12 T cell receptor beta chains from one sample sequenced in a study of CD8+ T cells in alopecia areata. Following RNA extraction, reverse transcription yielded cDNA that acted as the sequencing template. The protocol was immunoSEQ multiplex PCR, while the TCRdb copy is restricted to in-frame clones and leaves out a portion. Of fewer than 110,000 clones listed, less than 70% are singletons. The sequenced material came from CD4+ T cells sorted from blood. The receptors were sampled from a human donor in good health.

The chain is built from TRBV20-1 and TRBJ2-1; D could derive from TRBD1 or TRBD2 (5 bases each). Per germline, CDR1 DFQATT and CDR2 SNEGSKA (reference sequence). V dropped 6 bases and J dropped 10 bases, with 13 bases sitting between them. This CDR3 comprises 11 residues. The CDR3 region has the DNA TGCAGTGCGGAAGGGACCAGGGAGCAGTTCTTC. This gives the protein CSAEGTREQFF.

This clone was detected once. One end of the junction is discordant with germline, which a read error may explain. The chain is built from TRBV29-1 and TRBJ1-2; the match to TRBD1 covers 7 bases. Germline CDR1 reads SQVTM; CDR2 reads ANQGSEA. The CDR3 length is 13 residues. The CDR3 loop reads CSAAQTGNFGYTF. The CDR3 DNA reads as TGCAGCGCCGCTCAGACAGGGAACTTTGGCTACACCTTC.

This clone was detected ten times or more. The chain recombines TRBV7-3 with TRBJ2-3; 11 bases are a match to TRBD2. Trimming at V came to 4 bases and at J to 4 bases, leaving 4 bases not matched to a gene. CDR1 is SGHTA, CDR2 FQGTGA, per germline. CDR3 length: 15 residues. The chain's CDR3 is CASSSSGGPADTQYF. The CDR3 bases are TGTGCCAGCAGCTCTAGCGGGGGGCCCGCAGATACGCAGTATTTT.

The chain has TRBV5-6 and TRBJ1-5, with D unclear. The germline V and J ends were trimmed by 2 bases and 0 bases, with 12 bases remaining between them. The CDR3 runs 16 residues. The germline gives CDR1 SGHDT, CDR2 YYEEEE. DNA of the CDR3: TGTGCCAGCAGCTTAGAGGACGGATATAGCAATCAGCCCCAGCATTTT. This codes for CASSLEDGYSNQPQHF.

The chain recombines TRBV23-1 with TRBJ2-7, with 7 bases fitting TRBD2. Being an ORF, TRBV23-1 has a function that is uncertain. The length of the CDR3 is 16 residues. The junction had 10 bases not matched to a gene; V was cut back by 2 bases and J by 3 bases. CDR3 DNA sequence: TGCGCCAGCAGTCAACCGCGGGGAGGGCCCCTCTACGAGCAGTACTTC. It is translated as CASSQPRGGPLYEQYF.

This rearrangement joins TRBV27 to TRBJ1-5, with D possibly matching TRBD1 (5 bases). The V end lost 5 bases, the J end lost 6 bases, and 11 bases lay between the germline ends. Germline V CDR1 and CDR2: MNHEY, SMNVEV (reference sequence). This CDR3 region has 13 residues. CDR3 sequence reads: CASSLDRTQPQHF. The CDR3 DNA reads as TGTGCCAGCAGTCTAGACAGAACTCAGCCCCAGCATTTT.

This clone came up a few times. The chain recombines TRBV19 with TRBJ1-1, with D maybe TRBD1 (5 bases). Germline V gives CDR1 LNHDA, CDR2 SQIVND (reference sequence). The CDR3 loop spans 17 amino acids. The V gene lost 1 base and the J gene lost 4 bases, with 19 bases spanning the gap. The CDR3 reads CASSIASPQGVVTEAFF. The CDR3 DNA is TGTGCCAGTAGTATAGCATCTCCTCAAGGGGTGGTCACTGAAGCTTTCTTT.

The chain has TRBV7-9 and TRBJ1-3; D is unresolved. V lost 4 bases and J lost 0, with 4 bases in between. The germline CDR1 and CDR2 sequences are SEHNR and FQNEAQ (reference sequence). This CDR3 has 13 residues. This CDR3 is CASSSYSGNTIYF. In DNA form, the CDR3 reads TGTGCCAGCAGCTCGTACTCTGGAAACACCATATATTTT. Based on the CDR3 plus reference TRBV7-9 and TRBJ1-3, the full variable domain is DTGVSQNPRHKITKRGQNVTFRCDPISEHNRLYWYRQTLGQGPEFLTYFQNEAQLEKSRLLSDRFSAERPKGSFSTLEIQRTEQGDSAMYLCASSSYSGNTIYFGEGSWLTVV.

V is TRBV29-1 and J is TRBJ2-7; 7 nucleotides line up with TRBD1. This CDR3 has 12 residues. In germline, CDR1 is SQVTM, CDR2 ANQGSEA. Unmatched junction bases numbered 8, after V lost 3 bases and J lost 9 bases. The CDR3 DNA reads TGCAGCGTTGAGGGACAGTCAAGGGGGCAGTACTTC. This translates into CSVEGQSRGQYF.

V usage is TRBV10-3 and J usage is TRBJ2-4, with 7 positions matching TRBD1. V shed 0 bases and J 3 bases; nucleotides not matched to a gene: 8. Germline CDR1 reads ENHRY; CDR2 reads SYGVKD. This CDR3 has 17 amino acids. CDR3 region: CAISESRGGEVKNIQYF. The CDR3 region has the DNA TGTGCCATCAGTGAGTCGAGAGGGGGCGAGGTCAAAAACATTCAGTACTTC.

V gene TRBV5-4 combines with J gene TRBJ2-1; D is uncertain. Germline lookup yields CDR1 SGHNT and CDR2 YYREEE (reference sequence). This CDR3 spans 13 amino acids. V was clipped by 2 bases and J by 13 bases, with 16 bases between them. For the CDR3, the DNA is TGTGCCAGCAGCTTAACCGATCAGGCCACCCAGTTCTTC. This sequence encodes CASSLTDQATQFF.

This clone has more than one count but fewer than ten. The chain recombines TRBV6-5 with TRBJ2-3, with D perhaps matching TRBD1 or TRBD2 (5 bases each). The CDR3 is 14 amino acids. Germline CDR1 is MNHEY and CDR2 is SVGAGI. V was pared by 5 bases and J by 2 bases, with 11 bases between. The CDR3 here is CASSTGADTDTQYF. In DNA form, the CDR3 reads TGTGCCAGCAGTACCGGGGCAGACACAGATACGCAGTATTTT.